The source of this TCR beta chain is a study of PD-L1 blockade in urothelial cancer. Background on the study: Atezolizumab 1,200 mg was given intravenously every 3 weeks, starting 2014. Blood was analyzed 3 weeks (second dose) and 6 weeks after treatment start.

V lost 7 bases to trimming and J lost 7 bases, with 17 bases between them. Germline loops: CDR1 LNHDA, CDR2 SQIVND (reference sequence). The CDR3 sequence is 15 residues long. Time point reported: peripheral blood 6 weeks after treatment start. Repertoires were generated with immunoSEQ multiplex PCR, while TCRdb's copy carries only in-frame clones and drops some. The sample includes more than 60,000 clones, 88% of them seen just once. The material sequenced was PBMCs, taken around atezolizumab (anti-PD-L1) treatment. V and J are TRBV19 and TRBJ1-6; D ambiguous. This receptor was taken from a man in his 60s with urothelial cancer. The CDR3 spells CASTVGGSQNSPLHF. The CDR3 DNA sequence: TGTGCCAGTACCGTGGGAGGTTCCCAGAATTCACCCCTCCACTTT.